This T cell receptor (beta chain) was sequenced for a study of blood T cell repertoires in COVID-19. The wider study: T cells, B-cell-depleted T cells, or PBMCs supplied cDNA or gDNA.

V lost 1 base, J lost 4 bases, and 26 bases lay in between. Per the germline V gene, CDR1 is SGHRS and CDR2 is YFSETQ. The CDR3 totals 19 residues. In the original processing: Researchers report that nucleated cell counts were estimated from reference gene primer amplification. Sequencing used immunoSEQ multiplex PCR; TCRdb keeps in-frame clones, though not all of them. V and J calls and clone size come straight from that table; D and trimming were deduced from the DNA. In the table there are about 150,000 clones, 88% of which are singletons. This clonotype was obtained from a woman aged 70 to 79 with acute or convalescent COVID-19. The rearrangement joins TRBV5-1 to TRBJ1-2; perhaps TRBD1 as D (6 bases). Sequencing was carried out using peripheral blood. CDR3 in amino acids: CASSLSRAGERHLLYGYTF. The DNA of the CDR3 is TGCGCCAGCAGCTTGAGTAGGGCAGGGGAACGTCACCTGCTCTATGGCTACACCTTC.